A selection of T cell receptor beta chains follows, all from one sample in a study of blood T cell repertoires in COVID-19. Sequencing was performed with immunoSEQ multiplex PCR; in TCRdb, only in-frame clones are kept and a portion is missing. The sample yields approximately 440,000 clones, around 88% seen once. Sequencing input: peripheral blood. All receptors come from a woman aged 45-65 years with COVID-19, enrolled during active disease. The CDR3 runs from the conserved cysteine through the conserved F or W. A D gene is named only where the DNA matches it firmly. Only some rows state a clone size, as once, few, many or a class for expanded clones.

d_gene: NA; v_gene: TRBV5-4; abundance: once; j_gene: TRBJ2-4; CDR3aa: CATQEGRAKNIQYF; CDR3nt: TGTGCCACCCAGGAGGGCAGGGCAAAAAACATTCAGTACTTC
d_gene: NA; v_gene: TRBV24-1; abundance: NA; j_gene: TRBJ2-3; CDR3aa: CATSDYRGGTDTQYF; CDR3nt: TGTGCCACCAGTGATTACAGGGGGGGAACAGATACGCAGTATTTT
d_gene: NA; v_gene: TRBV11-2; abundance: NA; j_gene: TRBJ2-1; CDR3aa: CASTKTRGRYNEQFF; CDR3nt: TGTGCCAGCACTAAGACGCGGGGGCGATACAATGAGCAGTTCTTC
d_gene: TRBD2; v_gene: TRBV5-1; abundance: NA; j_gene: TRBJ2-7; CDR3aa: CASRDGGETYEQYF; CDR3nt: TGCGCCAGCCGGGACGGGGGGGAGACCTACGAGCAGTACTTC
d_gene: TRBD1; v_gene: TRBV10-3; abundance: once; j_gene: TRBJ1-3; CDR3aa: CAIRLDRGTGNTIYF; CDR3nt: TGTGCCATCAGGCTGGACAGGGGGACCGGAAACACCATATATTTT
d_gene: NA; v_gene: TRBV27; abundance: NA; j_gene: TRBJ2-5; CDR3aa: CASTTKYRGGETQYF; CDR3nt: TGTGCCAGTACAACGAAGTACAGGGGGGGAGAGACCCAGTACTTC
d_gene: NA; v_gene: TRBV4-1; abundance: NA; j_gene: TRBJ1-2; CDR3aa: CASSQDGNRGIGYTF; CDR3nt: TGCGCCAGCAGCCAAGATGGGAATAGGGGGATTGGCTACACCTTC
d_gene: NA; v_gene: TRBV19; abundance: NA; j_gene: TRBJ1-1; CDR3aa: CASSADSDVETEAFF; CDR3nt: TGTGCCAGTAGTGCAGACAGTGACGTCGAGACTGAAGCTTTCTTT
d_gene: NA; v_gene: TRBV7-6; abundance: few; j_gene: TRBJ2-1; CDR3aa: CASSLWEADNEQFF; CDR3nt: TGTGCCAGCAGCTTGTGGGAGGCTGACAATGAGCAGTTCTTC
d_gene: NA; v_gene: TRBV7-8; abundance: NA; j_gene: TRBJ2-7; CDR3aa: CASSLGWVSEGSYEQYF; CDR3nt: TGTGCCAGCAGCTTAGGATGGGTCTCCGAGGGTTCCTACGAGCAGTACTTC
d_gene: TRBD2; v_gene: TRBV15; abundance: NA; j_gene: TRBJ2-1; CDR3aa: CATSLSGGAREQFF; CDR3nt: TGTGCCACCAGCCTTAGCGGGGGGGCACGTGAGCAGTTCTTC
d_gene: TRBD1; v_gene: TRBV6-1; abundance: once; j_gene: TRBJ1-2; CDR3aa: CASSEAAGQGEGYTF; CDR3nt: TGTGCCAGCAGTGAAGCCGCCGGACAGGGGGAAGGCTACACCTTC
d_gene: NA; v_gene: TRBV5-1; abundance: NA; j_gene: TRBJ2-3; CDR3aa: CASRPRDTDTQYF; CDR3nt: TGCGCCAGCCGACCCCGGGACACAGATACGCAGTATTTT
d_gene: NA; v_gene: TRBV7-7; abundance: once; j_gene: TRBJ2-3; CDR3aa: CASSLGASTTTDTQYF; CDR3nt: TGTGCCAGCAGCTTAGGGGCCTCCACCACCACAGATACGCAGTATTTT
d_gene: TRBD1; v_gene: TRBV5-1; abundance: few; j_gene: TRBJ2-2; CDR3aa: CASSLSLGQGTGELFF; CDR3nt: TGCGCCAGCAGCCTATCACTCGGACAGGGGACCGGGGAGCTGTTTTTT
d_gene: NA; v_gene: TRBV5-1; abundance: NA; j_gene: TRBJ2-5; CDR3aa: CASRASGGGPQYF; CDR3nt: TGCGCCAGCAGGGCTAGCGGAGGGGGGCCCCAGTACTTC
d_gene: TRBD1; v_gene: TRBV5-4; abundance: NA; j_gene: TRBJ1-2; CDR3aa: CASSFGSVASAGGDGYTF; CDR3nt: TGTGCCAGCAGCTTCGGTTCGGTGGCCTCGGCAGGGGGCGATGGCTACACCTTC
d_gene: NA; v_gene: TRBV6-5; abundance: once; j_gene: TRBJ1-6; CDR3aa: CASSRDNRNSPLHF; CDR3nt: TGTGCCAGCAGTCGGGACAATCGGAATTCACCCCTCCACTTT
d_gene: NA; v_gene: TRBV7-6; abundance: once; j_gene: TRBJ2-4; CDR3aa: CASSPRLGDIQYF; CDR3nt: TGTGCCAGCAGCCCACGACTCGGAGACATTCAGTACTTC
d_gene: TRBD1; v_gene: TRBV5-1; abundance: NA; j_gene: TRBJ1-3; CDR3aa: CASSPRVGTGGGNTIYF; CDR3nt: TGCGCCAGCAGCCCGCGCGTCGGGACAGGAGGAGGAAACACCATATATTTT
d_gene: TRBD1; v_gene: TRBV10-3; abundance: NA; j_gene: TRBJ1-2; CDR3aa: CAIQGQYLYGYTF; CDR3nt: TGTGCCATACAGGGACAGTACCTCTATGGCTACACCTTC
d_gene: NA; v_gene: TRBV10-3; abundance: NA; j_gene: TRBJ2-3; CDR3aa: CAISDSGLSADTQYF; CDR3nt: TGTGCCATCTCGGATTCGGGTTTATCGGCAGATACGCAGTATTTT
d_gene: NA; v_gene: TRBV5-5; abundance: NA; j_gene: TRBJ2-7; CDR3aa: CASSLDLAEQYF; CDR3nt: TGTGCCAGCAGCTTGGATTTGGCCGAGCAGTACTTC
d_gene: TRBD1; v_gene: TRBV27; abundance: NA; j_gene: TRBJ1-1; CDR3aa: CASSLTDRVGTEAFF; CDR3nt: TGTGCCAGCAGTTTAACGGACAGGGTTGGCACTGAAGCTTTCTTT
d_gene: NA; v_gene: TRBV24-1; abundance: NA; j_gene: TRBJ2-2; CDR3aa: CATSDSGAEGHTGELFF; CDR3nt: TGTGCCACCAGTGATTCAGGGGCCGAGGGACACACCGGGGAGCTGTTTTTT
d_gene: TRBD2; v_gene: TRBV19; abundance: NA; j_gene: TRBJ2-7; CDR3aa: CASAGWGGKSYEQYF; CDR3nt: TGTGCCAGTGCCGGCTGGGGGGGAAAATCCTACGAGCAGTACTTC
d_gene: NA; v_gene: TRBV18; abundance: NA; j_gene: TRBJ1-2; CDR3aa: CASSPDGTTRGMAANYGYTF; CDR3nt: TGTGCCAGCTCACCAGACGGGACGACGCGGGGCATGGCGGCTAACTATGGCTACACCTTC
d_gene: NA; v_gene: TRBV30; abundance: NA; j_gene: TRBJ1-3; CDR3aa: CAWREGMGNTIYF; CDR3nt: TGTGCCTGGAGAGAGGGTATGGGAAACACCATATATTTT
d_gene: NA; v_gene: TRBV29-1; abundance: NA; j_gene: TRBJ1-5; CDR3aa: CSVADGDNQPQHF; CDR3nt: TGCAGCGTTGCTGACGGAGACAATCAGCCCCAGCATTTT
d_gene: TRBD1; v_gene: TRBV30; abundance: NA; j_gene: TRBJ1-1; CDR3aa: CAWSVGTGGLVTEAFF; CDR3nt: TGTGCCTGGAGTGTAGGGACAGGGGGTTTAGTGACTGAAGCTTTCTTT
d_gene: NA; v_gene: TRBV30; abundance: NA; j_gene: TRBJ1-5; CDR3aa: CAWSGPGGGNQPQHF; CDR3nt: TGTGCCTGGAGTGGCCCGGGGGGGGGCAATCAGCCCCAGCATTTT
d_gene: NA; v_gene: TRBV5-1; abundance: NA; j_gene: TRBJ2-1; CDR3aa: CASSLVATGVNEQFF; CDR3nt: TGCGCCAGCAGCTTGGTCGCGACAGGAGTTAATGAGCAGTTCTTC
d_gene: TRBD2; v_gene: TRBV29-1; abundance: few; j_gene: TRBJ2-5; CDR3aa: CSVEGGSGETQYF; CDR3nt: TGCAGCGTTGAGGGGGGGTCGGGAGAGACCCAGTACTTC
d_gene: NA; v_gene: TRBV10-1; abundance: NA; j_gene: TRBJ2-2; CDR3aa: CASGGRDGELFF; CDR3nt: TGCGCCAGCGGGGGCCGGGACGGGGAGCTGTTTTTT
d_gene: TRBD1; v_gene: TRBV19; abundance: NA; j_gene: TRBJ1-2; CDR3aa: CASSSRDRDLYGYTF; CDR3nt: TGTGCCAGTAGTAGTCGGGACAGGGATCTCTATGGCTACACCTTC
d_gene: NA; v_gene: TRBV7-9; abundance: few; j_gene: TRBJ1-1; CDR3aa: CASGHKNTEAFF; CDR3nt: TGTGCCAGCGGGCACAAGAACACTGAAGCTTTCTTT
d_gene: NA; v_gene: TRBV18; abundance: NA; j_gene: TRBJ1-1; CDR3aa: CASSPANTEAFF; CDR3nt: TGTGCCAGCTCACCGGCGAACACTGAAGCTTTCTTT
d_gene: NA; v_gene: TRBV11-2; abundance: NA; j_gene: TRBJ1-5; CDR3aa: CASSQGGQPQHF; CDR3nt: TGTGCCAGCAGCCAGGGTGGTCAGCCCCAGCATTTT
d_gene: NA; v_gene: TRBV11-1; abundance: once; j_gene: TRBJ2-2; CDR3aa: CASTEDRPDTGELFF; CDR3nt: TGTGCCAGCACAGAGGATAGGCCCGACACCGGGGAGCTGTTTTTT
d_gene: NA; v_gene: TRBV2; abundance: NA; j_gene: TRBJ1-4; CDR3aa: CASSNQGPNEKLFF; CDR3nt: TGTGCCAGCAGTAACCAGGGGCCTAATGAAAAACTGTTTTTT
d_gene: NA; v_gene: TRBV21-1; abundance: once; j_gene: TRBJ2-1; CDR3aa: CASSSRITSGGPACNEQFF; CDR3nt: TGTGCCAGCAGCTCCCGAATCACTAGCGGAGGGCCTGCCTGCAATGAGCAGTTCTTC
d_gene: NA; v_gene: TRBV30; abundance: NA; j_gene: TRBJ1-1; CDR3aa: CAWTASFMNTEAFF; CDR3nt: TGTGCCTGGACCGCCAGTTTTATGAACACTGAAGCTTTCTTT
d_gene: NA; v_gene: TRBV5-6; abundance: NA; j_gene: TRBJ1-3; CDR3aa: CASSLAGGSGNTIYF; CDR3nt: TGTGCCAGCAGCTTGGCCGGAGGCTCTGGAAACACCATATATTTT
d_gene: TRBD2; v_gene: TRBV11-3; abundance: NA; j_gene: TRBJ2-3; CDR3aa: CASSPGTSGDFTDTQYF; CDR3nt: TGTGCCAGCAGCCCCGGGACTAGCGGAGACTTTACAGATACGCAGTATTTT
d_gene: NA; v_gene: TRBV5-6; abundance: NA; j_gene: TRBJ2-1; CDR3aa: CASSRFDSEQFF; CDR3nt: TGTGCCAGCAGCCGATTTGACAGTGAGCAGTTCTTC
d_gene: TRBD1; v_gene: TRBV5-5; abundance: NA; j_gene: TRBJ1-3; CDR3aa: CASRTDRDSSGNTIYF; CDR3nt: TGTGCCAGCAGGACGGACAGGGACAGCTCTGGAAACACCATATATTTT
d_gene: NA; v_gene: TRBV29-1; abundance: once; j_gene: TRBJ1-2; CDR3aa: CSVESREGTNYGYTF; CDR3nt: TGCAGCGTTGAGTCACGGGAAGGAACTAACTATGGCTACACCTTC